The T cell receptor (beta chain) described here comes from a study of brain metastases from non-small cell lung cancer. General observations from the study: T-cell clones appeared expanded in around 64% of brain metastases relative to matched primary tumors. Brain metastases had lower T-cell infiltration than primary tumors. TCR repertoires overlapped largely between brain metastases and matched primaries.

There are 17 residues in the CDR3. As regards this clone: The antigen remains unidentified.

This table comes from immunoSEQ multiplex PCR, and its TCRdb copy is limited to in-frame clones, with some not included. The sample records around 4,500 clones, roughly 85% being singletons. The clonotype comes from a donor aged 40 or older with non-small cell lung cancer. This chain links TRBV21-1 with TRBJ1-5; TRBD1, the table's D call, was not compared with the DNA. TRBV21-1 is deemed a pseudogene. Sequencing was performed on primary lung tumor tissue. For the CDR3, the DNA is TGTGCCAGCAGCACTCAAGGTTGTCAGGGATGCAATCAGCCCCAGCATTTT. Its protein is CASSTQGCQGCNQPQHF.